Shown below are 15 T cell receptor beta chains from a single sample sequenced in a study of blood T cell repertoires in COVID-19. Clones were read by immunoSEQ multiplex PCR, and TCRdb kept only the in-frame ones, dropping some. The sample has 200,000 to 250,000 clones; around 81% are singletons. The sequencing sample was made of peripheral blood. Receptors originate from a woman of 80 years or more with COVID-19, enrolled during active disease.

This sequence joins TRBV5-1 and TRBJ1-2, with 10 bases identical to TRBD1. Trimming removed 4 bases from V and 3 bases from J; junction bases left unmatched: 6. The CDR3 has 15 amino acids. CDR1 is SGHRS, CDR2 YFSETQ, per germline. CDR3 in DNA: TGCGCCAGCAGCGCGACAGGGGGCGCCGACTATGGCTACACCTTC. Encoded protein: CASSATGGADYGYTF.

This clone was counted between two and nine times. The rearrangement uses TRBV19 and TRBJ1-5; 9 positions agree with TRBD1. CDR3 length equals 15 residues. Looked up from germline, CDR1 is LNHDA and CDR2 is SQIVND (reference sequence). With 5 bases clipped from V and 6 bases from J, the junction kept 8 bases outside the gene matches. In nucleotides, the CDR3 is TGTGCCAGTAGTGGGTCCCGGACAGGGGCTCAGCCCCAGCATTTT. Translated, it gives CASSGSRTGAQPQHF.

V usage is TRBV30 and J usage is TRBJ1-3; 7 bases line up with TRBD1. The CDR3 extends over 12 amino acids. Germline V gives CDR1 GTSNPN, CDR2 SVGIG (reference sequence). Trimming cost V 5 bases and J 4 bases; bases outside gene matches: 2. The CDR3 region is CAWVTGGNTIYF. CDR3 coding DNA: TGTGCCTGGGTGACAGGGGGAAACACCATATATTTT.

This sequence joins TRBV7-6 and TRBJ1-1; 9 bases are a match to TRBD1. The CDR3 consists of 15 residues. The V and J ends lost 1 base and 5 bases, in that order; junction bases with no gene match: 5. Germline V gene data show CDR1 as SGHVS and CDR2 as FNYEAQ. The CDR3 bases are TGTGCCAGCAGCTTAGACGGGACAGGGTCAACTGAAGCTTTCTTT. It yields the protein CASSLDGTGSTEAFF.

This clone was recorded only once. J is TRBJ2-3 and V is TRBV18; D unresolved. The ends were cut back, 3 bases at V and 4 bases at J, with 11 bases in the middle. CDR3 size: 14 residues. CDR1 and CDR2 (germline): KGHSH, LQKENI. CDR3 coding DNA: TGTGCCAGCTCACCTCCAGGAAGGTCAGATACGCAGTATTTT. Translating it yields CASSPPGRSDTQYF.

The V gene is TRBV10-3, the J gene TRBJ2-2; unclear D gene. The germline V gene encodes CDR1 ENHRY and CDR2 SYGVKD. With 3 bases removed from V and 2 bases from J, the gap between germline ends came to 10 bases. CDR3 length: 15 residues. The DNA for the CDR3 is TGTGCCATCAGTGATCTGAACAGTAACACCGGGGAGCTGTTTTTT. This translates into CAISDLNSNTGELFF.

V gene TRBV28 combines with J gene TRBJ1-4, with 8 bases matching TRBD1. The J segment lost 6 bases and the V segment lost 5 bases, leaving 5 bases of the junction unmatched. CDR3 size: 14 residues. Germline values: CDR1 MDHEN, CDR2 SYDVKM. The DNA for the CDR3 is TGTGCCAGCAGTCAGACAGGGGTGGATGAAAAACTGTTTTTT. This sequence encodes CASSQTGVDEKLFF. The variable domain in full, with the rest retrieved from reference TRBV28 and TRBJ1-4, is DVKVTQSSRYLVKRTGEKVFLECVQDMDHENMFWYRQDPGLGLRLIYFSYDVKMKEKGDIPEGYSVSREKKERFSLILESASTNQTSMYLCASSQTGVDEKLFFGSGTQLSVL.

The chain has TRBV12-5 and TRBJ2-1; 7 positions agree with TRBD2. J was trimmed by 10 bases and V by 6 bases; bases with no gene match: 6. The length of the CDR3 is 12 residues. Germline V CDR1 and CDR2: LGHNT, FRNRAP. As DNA, the CDR3 is TGTGCTAGTGGCCGCGGACTAGGGGAGCAGTTCTTC. As protein: CASGRGLGEQFF.

The chain carries TRBV5-1 and TRBJ2-3; D is unresolved. The germline V and J ends were trimmed by 4 bases and 0 bases, with 15 bases remaining between them. Germline assignment: CDR1 SGHRS and CDR2 YFSETQ. This CDR3 region has 16 residues. The CDR3 here is CASSNSGSASTDTQYF. The DNA of the CDR3 is TGCGCCAGCAGCAACTCCGGGTCTGCAAGCACAGATACGCAGTATTTT.

CDR3: CASSLARTPIGTDTQYF. CDR3 bases: TGTGCCAGCAGCTTAGCCCGGACACCGATAGGCACAGATACGCAGTATTTT. The chain recombines TRBV7-9 with TRBJ2-3; TRBD1 is a possible D gene (5 bases). Germline V lookup: CDR1 SEHNR, CDR2 FQNEAQ (reference sequence). The CDR3 loop spans 17 amino acids. V dropped 0 bases and J dropped 1 base, with 14 bases sitting between them.

The J gene is TRBJ2-5, the V gene TRBV15; TRBD2 matches at 12 bases. Per the germline V gene, CDR1 is LNHNV and CDR2 is YYDKDF (reference sequence). V gave up 2 bases and J gave up 5 bases; unmatched junction bases: 9. This CDR3 spans 17 amino acids. Here the CDR3 reads CATSRSRLAGVGETQYF. CDR3 coding DNA: TGTGCCACCAGCAGAAGCCGACTAGCGGGAGTCGGGGAGACCCAGTACTTC.

V and J are TRBV28 and TRBJ2-4; 8 nucleotides line up with TRBD1. J lost 1 base, V lost 4 bases, and 3 bases had no gene match. The CDR3 runs 15 residues. Germline V gives CDR1 MDHEN, CDR2 SYDVKM. CDR3 sequence reads: CASSSQGAAKNIQYF. The CDR3 nucleotides read TGTGCCAGCAGTTCCCAGGGGGCTGCCAAAAACATTCAGTACTTC.

The chain combines TRBV7-2 with TRBJ1-1; tentative D call: TRBD1 (5 bases). Trimming pared 4 bases from V and 1 base from J, leaving 13 bases between. Per germline, CDR1 SGHTA and CDR2 FQGNSA. This CDR3 is built from 15 residues. CDR3 in DNA: TGTGCCAGCAGCTCTAGGCCCGACAGGAACACTGAAGCTTTCTTT. Translation gives CASSSRPDRNTEAFF.

The chain employs TRBV28 and TRBJ1-1, with 7 nucleotides matching TRBD1. V lost 1 base, J lost 7 bases, and 9 bases stayed unmatched. The germline gives CDR1 MDHEN, CDR2 SYDVKM. This CDR3 has 15 amino acids. The CDR3 loop is CASSLSGTVRSEAFF. CDR3 sequence (DNA): TGTGCCAGCAGTTTATCCGGGACAGTAAGAAGTGAAGCTTTCTTT.

The gene calls are TRBV5-6 and TRBJ1-5; TRBD1 matches 9 bases. Losses at the gene ends were 2 bases for V and 3 bases for J; bases not matched to a gene: 6. The CDR3 spans 16 residues. CDR1 and CDR2 (germline): SGHDT, YYEEEE. The CDR3 DNA is TGTGCCAGCAGCTTAACGGGACAGGGACTCAATCAGCCCCAGCATTTT. Protein: CASSLTGQGLNQPQHF. Using reference TRBV5-6 and TRBJ1-5 for the parts outside the CDR3, the full variable domain is DAGVTQSPTHLIKTRGQQVTLRCSPKSGHDTVSWYQQALGQGPQFIFQYYEEEERQRGNFPDRFSGHQFPNYSSELNVNALLLGDSALYLCASSLTGQGLNQPQHFGDGTRLSIL.